The rows below give T cell receptor beta chains drawn from one sample of a study of T cell repertoires in cytomegalovirus infection. MiXCR, applied by TCRdb to the reads, yields one record per CDR3 protein. The table includes about 680,000 distinct CDR3 sequences, around 24% detected once. Sequencing input: CD8+ T cells from PBMCs. The receptors originated from a human donor in good health (CMV status not recorded). Some clones in this sample may be carry-over from other donors' samples. Each CDR3 is given with its conserved first and last residue. D genes are given only for firm matches. Rows give clone size only sometimes, using once, few, many, or a class for an expanded clone.

D gene	V gene	clone size	J gene	CDR3 protein	CDR3 DNA
-	TRBV6-5	-	TRBJ2-1	CASAGESNEQFF	TGTGCCAGCGCCGGGGAGTCCAATGAGCAGTTCTTC
-	TRBV7-6	-	TRBJ2-3	CASSSRDFLTSTDTQYF	TGTGCCAGCAGCTCCCGGGACTTCCTGACTAGCACAGATACGCAGTATTTT
TRBD2	TRBV7-2	many	TRBJ2-1	CASSFGLAPWVDEQFF	TGTGCCAGCAGCTTCGGACTAGCGCCTTGGGTGGATGAGCAGTTCTTC
-	TRBV29-1	few	TRBJ2-7	CSVRDPYEQYF	TGCAGCGTTCGTGATCCCTACGAGCAGTACTTC
TRBD1	TRBV6-1	-	TRBJ1-2	CASSPTGPDGYTF	TGTGCCAGCAGTCCGACAGGGCCGGATGGCTACACCTTC
TRBD2	TRBV5-6	-	TRBJ2-3	CASSQPSGGAIDTQYF	TGTGCCAGCAGCCAACCCAGCGGGGGGGCGATAGATACGCAGTATTTT
-	TRBV28	-	TRBJ1-5	CASSGGLSNQPQHF	TGTGCCAGCAGCGGGGGCCTTAGCAATCAGCCCCAGCATTTT
TRBD2	TRBV27	-	TRBJ2-2	CASSLLAGTSAGELVF	TGTGCCAGCAGCTTACTCGCCGGGACTAGCGCCGGGGAGCTGGTTTTT
-	TRBV27	-	TRBJ1-6	CASSSRRANSPLHF	TGTGCCAGCAGTTCTCGAAGGGCTAATTCACCCCTCCACTTT
-	TRBV10-3	-	TRBJ1-1	CAISERANTEAFF	TGTGCCATCAGTGAAAGAGCTAACACTGAAGCTTTCTTT
TRBD1	TRBV2	few	TRBJ2-7	CASRPGTGDLYEQYF	TGTGCCAGCAGACCCGGGACAGGGGATCTCTACGAGCAGTACTTC
-	TRBV20-1	-	TRBJ2-1	CSAREGGVYNEQFF	TGCAGTGCTAGAGAAGGAGGGGTCTACAATGAGCAGTTCTTC
-	TRBV4-3	-	TRBJ1-1	CASSQELFTGAEAFF	TGCGCCAGCAGCCAGGAGCTATTTACGGGCGCTGAAGCTTTCTTT
-	TRBV3-1	-	TRBJ1-5	CASSQDNGIMPQHF	TGTGCCAGCAGCCAAGATAACGGGATCATGCCCCAGCATTTT
-	TRBV9	-	TRBJ2-3	CASSVEASRTDTQYF	TGTGCCAGCAGCGTAGAGGCTAGCCGCACAGATACGCAGTATTTT
-	TRBV27	few	TRBJ2-3	CASRMAPNADTQYF	TGTGCCAGCAGAATGGCCCCAAACGCAGATACGCAGTATTTT
-	TRBV20-1	-	TRBJ2-7	CSAKRGTYEQYF	TGCAGTGCTAAACGAGGGACCTACGAGCAGTACTTC
-	TRBV7-8	many	TRBJ2-5	CASSSWGSAQETQYF	TGTGCCAGCAGCTCGTGGGGATCAGCCCAAGAGACCCAGTACTTC
TRBD2	TRBV7-2	-	TRBJ2-1	CASSLDSGGFYNEQFF	TGTGCCAGCAGCTTAGATAGCGGGGGGTTCTACAATGAGCAGTTCTTC
-	TRBV28	-	TRBJ1-2	CASSSLLWGAYGYTF	TGTGCCAGCAGTTCCCTCCTTTGGGGGGCCTATGGCTACACCTTC
-	TRBV14	-	TRBJ2-7	CASSHRPGHRSYEQYF	TGTGCCAGCAGCCACCGACCGGGACACCGATCCTACGAGCAGTACTTC
TRBD1	TRBV7-3	-	TRBJ2-1	CASSLTAGGTGEEQFF	TGTGCCAGCAGCTTAACGGCTGGGGGGACAGGGGAGGAGCAGTTCTTC
-	TRBV7-6	many	TRBJ2-5	CASRSTGGGETQYF	TGTGCCAGCAGATCAACAGGGGGGGGGGAGACCCAGTACTTC
TRBD2	TRBV7-9	-	TRBJ2-2	CASSPKRGGTGELFF	TGTGCCAGCAGCCCTAAGCGGGGCGGCACCGGGGAGCTGTTTTTT
-	TRBV5-4	few	TRBJ1-2	CASSLRPYGYTF	TGTGCCAGCAGCTTGCGTCCCTATGGCTACACCTTC
-	TRBV2	-	TRBJ2-3	CASRTLGASTDTQYF	TGTGCCAGCAGGACCCTCGGGGCGAGCACAGATACGCAGTATTTT
-	TRBV20-1	many	TRBJ2-1	CSAPPLGYTGEQFF	TGCAGTGCTCCTCCTTTGGGGTACACTGGTGAGCAGTTCTTC
-	TRBV7-2	many	TRBJ1-4	CASSLTQVEKLFF	TGTGCCAGCAGCCTGACCCAGGTTGAAAAACTGTTTTTT
TRBD2	TRBV28	few	TRBJ2-1	CASSSLAGEANEQFF	TGTGCCAGCAGTTCCCTAGCGGGGGAGGCAAATGAGCAGTTCTTC
-	TRBV7-8	few	TRBJ2-7	CASSLEGVYEQYF	TGTGCCAGCAGCTTAGAGGGGGTCTACGAGCAGTACTTC
TRBD2	TRBV2	few	TRBJ2-3	CASTERGITDTQYF	TGTGCCAGCACCGAGCGGGGGATCACAGATACGCAGTATTTT
-	TRBV28	few	TRBJ2-6	CASSFTAGANVLTF	TGTGCCAGCAGTTTTACAGCTGGGGCCAACGTCCTGACTTTC
-	TRBV12-3/TRBV12-4	many	TRBJ2-1	CASSFGVIGPYNEQFF	TGTGCCAGCAGTTTTGGGGTGATCGGTCCATACAATGAGCAGTTCTTC
-	TRBV20-1	many	TRBJ1-2	CSARDGSRDWGYTF	TGCAGTGCTAGAGATGGAAGCAGAGACTGGGGCTACACCTTC
TRBD2	TRBV15	few	TRBJ2-3	CATSRERGRADTQYF	TGTGCCACCAGCAGAGAGCGGGGGAGAGCAGATACGCAGTATTTT
TRBD1	TRBV7-9	-	TRBJ2-4	CASSSETGSHIQYF	TGTGCCAGCAGCTCGGAGACAGGGTCGCACATTCAGTACTTC
-	TRBV7-6	few	TRBJ2-7	CASGGRTYSYEQYF	TGTGCCAGCGGTGGGAGGACTTACTCCTACGAGCAGTACTTC
-	TRBV2	many	TRBJ2-3	CASSDGGQDTQYF	TGTGCCAGCAGTGACGGGGGGCAGGATACGCAGTATTTT
TRBD1	TRBV5-1	-	TRBJ2-1	CASSLAGTVEQFF	TGCGCCAGCAGCTTGGCAGGGACAGTTGAGCAGTTCTTC
-	TRBV20-1	-	TRBJ2-1	CSASGGIGGKQFF	TGCAGTGCTAGTGGGGGGATTGGGGGTAAGCAGTTCTTC
-	TRBV29-1	few	TRBJ2-1	CSALGGPYNEQFF	TGCAGCGCCCTGGGGGGACCCTACAATGAGCAGTTCTTC
TRBD2	TRBV20-1	many	TRBJ2-1	CSARDQTSGFNEQFF	TGCAGTGCTAGAGATCAAACTAGCGGTTTCAATGAGCAGTTCTTC
-	TRBV7-2	many	TRBJ1-2	CASSLLYVAASYGYTF	TGTGCCAGCAGCCTACTATACGTGGCAGCATCCTATGGCTACACCTTC
-	TRBV12-3/TRBV12-4	-	TRBJ2-6	CASSSIYFSGANVLTF	TGTGCCAGCAGTTCAATCTACTTTTCTGGGGCCAACGTCCTGACTTTC
TRBD1	TRBV28	-	TRBJ2-2	CASSLRVGQGDTGELFF	TGTGCCAGCAGTTTAAGGGTCGGACAGGGAGACACCGGGGAGCTGTTTTTT
-	TRBV6-8	-	TRBJ2-5	CASSAFNQETQYF	TGTGCCAGCAGTGCCTTCAACCAAGAGACCCAGTACTTC
-	TRBV7-9	many	TRBJ2-3	CASSSTDGELETQYF	TGTGCCAGCAGCAGTACAGACGGGGAACTGGAAACGCAGTATTTT
-	TRBV10-3	-	TRBJ2-7	CAISDPQGLSYEQYF	TGTGCCATCAGTGACCCGCAGGGGCTCTCCTACGAGCAGTACTTC
-	TRBV18	few	TRBJ1-5	CASSPGLRKDQPQHF	TGTGCCAGCTCACCGGGACTTAGGAAGGATCAGCCCCAGCATTTT
-	TRBV28	many	TRBJ1-2	CASISPIYGYTF	TGTGCCAGCATTTCACCTATCTATGGCTACACCTTC
-	TRBV7-9	-	TRBJ1-2	CASTAGQGLYGYTF	TGTGCCAGCACCGCGGGGCAGGGCCTCTATGGCTACACCTTC
TRBD2	TRBV7-2	many	TRBJ2-3	CASSLVRGSTDTQYF	TGTGCCAGCAGCTTAGTGCGGGGGAGCACAGATACGCAGTATTTT
TRBD1	TRBV7-2	many	TRBJ1-2	CASSSGQGTPNYGYTF	TGTGCCAGCAGCTCCGGACAGGGGACTCCTAACTATGGCTACACCTTC
-	TRBV6-1	-	TRBJ1-2	CASSPRPNSYGYTF	TGTGCCAGCAGTCCCCGACCGAACTCCTATGGCTACACCTTC
TRBD1	TRBV28	few	TRBJ1-5	CASRSYRGPNQPQHF	TGTGCCAGCAGATCCTACAGGGGGCCCAATCAGCCCCAGCATTTT
-	TRBV2	many	TRBJ2-2	CASSLSRQGGNTGELFF	TGTGCCAGCAGCTTATCCCGACAGGGAGGAAACACCGGGGAGCTGTTTTTT
-	TRBV15	few	TRBJ1-5	CATLGQGSNQPQHF	TGTGCCACCCTCGGGCAGGGCAGCAATCAGCCCCAGCATTTT
-	TRBV4-1	-	TRBJ2-1	CASSVAWTPGVDEQFF	TGCGCCAGCAGCGTCGCCTGGACCCCTGGCGTGGATGAGCAGTTCTTC
-	TRBV10-3	many	TRBJ2-1	CAISAGKDPYNEQFF	TGTGCCATCAGTGCGGGAAAGGACCCATACAATGAGCAGTTCTTC